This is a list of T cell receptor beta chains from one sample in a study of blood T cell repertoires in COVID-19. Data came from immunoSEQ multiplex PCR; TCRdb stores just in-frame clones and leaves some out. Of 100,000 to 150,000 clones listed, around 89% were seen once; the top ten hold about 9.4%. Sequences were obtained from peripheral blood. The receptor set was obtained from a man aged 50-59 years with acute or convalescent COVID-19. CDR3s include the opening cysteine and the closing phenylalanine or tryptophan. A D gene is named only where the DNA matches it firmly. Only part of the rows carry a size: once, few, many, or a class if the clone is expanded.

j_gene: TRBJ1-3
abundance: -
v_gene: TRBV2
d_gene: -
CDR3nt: TGTGCCAGCGCCGGGACTCGTGGAAACACCATATATTTT
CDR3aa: CASAGTRGNTIYF

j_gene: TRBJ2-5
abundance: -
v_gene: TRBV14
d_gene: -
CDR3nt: TGTGCCAGCAGCCAAGACTTCCAGGTTCAAGAGACCCAGTACTTC
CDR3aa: CASSQDFQVQETQYF

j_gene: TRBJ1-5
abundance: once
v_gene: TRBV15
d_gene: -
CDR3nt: TGTGCCACCAGCTCAGGGGTAGGGGATCAGCCCCAGCATTTT
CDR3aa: CATSSGVGDQPQHF

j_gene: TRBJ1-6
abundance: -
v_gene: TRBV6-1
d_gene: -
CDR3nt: TGTGCCAGCAGTGAAGAGAGACGGGATAATTCACCCCTCCACTTT
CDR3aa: CASSEERRDNSPLHF

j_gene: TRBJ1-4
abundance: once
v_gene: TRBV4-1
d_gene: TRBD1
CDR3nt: TGCGCCAGCAGCCACCAGGGGGCGGACGAAAAACTGTTTTTT
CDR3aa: CASSHQGADEKLFF

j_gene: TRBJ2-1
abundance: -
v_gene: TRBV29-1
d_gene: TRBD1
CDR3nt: TGCAGCTCCTCGTCAGGGACAGCCTACAATGAGCAGTTCTTC
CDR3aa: CSSSSGTAYNEQFF

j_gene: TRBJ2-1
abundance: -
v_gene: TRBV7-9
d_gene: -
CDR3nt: TGTGCCAGCAGTACGGTTGGGGTCAAGGGGGTCAGGGAGTTCTTC
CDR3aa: CASSTVGVKGVREFF

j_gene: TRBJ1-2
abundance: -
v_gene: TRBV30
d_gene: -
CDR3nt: TGTGCCGGCGGTCGGGTGAACTATGGCTACACCTTC
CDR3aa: CAGGRVNYGYTF

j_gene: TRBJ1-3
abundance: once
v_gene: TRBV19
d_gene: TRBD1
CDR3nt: TGTGCCAGTAGAGACAGGGGGAGAAACACCATATATTTT
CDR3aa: CASRDRGRNTIYF

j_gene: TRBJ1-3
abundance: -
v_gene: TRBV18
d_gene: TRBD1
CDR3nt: TGTGCCAGCTCACCGGGGACAGGGAGCTCTGGAAACACCATATATTTT
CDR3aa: CASSPGTGSSGNTIYF

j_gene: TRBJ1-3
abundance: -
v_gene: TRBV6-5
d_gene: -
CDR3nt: TGTGCCAGCACCAACTCTGGAAACACCATATATTTT
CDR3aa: CASTNSGNTIYF

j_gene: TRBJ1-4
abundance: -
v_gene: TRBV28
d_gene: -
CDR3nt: TGTGCCAGCACCTCTAGTCACGGGACATTGAGGGAAAAACTGTTTTTT
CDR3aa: CASTSSHGTLREKLFF

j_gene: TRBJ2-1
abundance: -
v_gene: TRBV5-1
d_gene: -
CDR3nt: TGCGCCAGCTCGGAAGACAGCTCCTACAATGAGCAGTTCTTC
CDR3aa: CASSEDSSYNEQFF

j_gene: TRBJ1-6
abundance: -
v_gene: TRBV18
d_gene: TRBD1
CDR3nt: TGTGCCAGCTCACTAGACAGGGATTCACCCCTCCACTTT
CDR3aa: CASSLDRDSPLHF

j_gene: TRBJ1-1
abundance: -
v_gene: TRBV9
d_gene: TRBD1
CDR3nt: TGTGCCAGCAGACGCGACAGGGGGAACACTGAAGCTTTCTTT
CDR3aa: CASRRDRGNTEAFF

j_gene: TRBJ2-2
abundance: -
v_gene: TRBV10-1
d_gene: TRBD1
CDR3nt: TGCGCCAGCACCCAGGGACAGGGAAACACCGGGGAGCTGTTTTTT
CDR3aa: CASTQGQGNTGELFF

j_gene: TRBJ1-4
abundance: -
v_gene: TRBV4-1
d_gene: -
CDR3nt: TGCGCCAGCAGCCAACTACTCCGAGGACAGTTCGGGACCGAAAAACTGTTTTTT
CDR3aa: CASSQLLRGQFGTEKLFF

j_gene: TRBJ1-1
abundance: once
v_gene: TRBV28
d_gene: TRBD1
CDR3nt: TGTGCCAGCAGATACAGGGGACCTGAAGCTTTCTTT
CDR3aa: CASRYRGPEAFF

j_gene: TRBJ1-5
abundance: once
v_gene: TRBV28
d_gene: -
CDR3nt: TGTGCCAGCAAGGACGGGAGACTCCAGCCCCAGCATTTT
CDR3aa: CASKDGRLQPQHF

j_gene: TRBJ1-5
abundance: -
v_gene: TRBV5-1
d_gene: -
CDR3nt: TGCGCCAGCAGCCTTGACGGGGGCAATCAGCCCCAGCATTTT
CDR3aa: CASSLDGGNQPQHF

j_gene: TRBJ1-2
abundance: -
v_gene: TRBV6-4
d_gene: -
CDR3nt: TGTGCCAGCAGTGTTAAGACAGGTTCTAACTATGGCTACATCTTC
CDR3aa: CASSVKTGSNYGYIF

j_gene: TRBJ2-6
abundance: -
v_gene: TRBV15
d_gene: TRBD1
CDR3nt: TGTGCCACCAGCCCCCGGGACAGAAGCTCTGGGGCCAACGTCCTGACTTTC
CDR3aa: CATSPRDRSSGANVLTF

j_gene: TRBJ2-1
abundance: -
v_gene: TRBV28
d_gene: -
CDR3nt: TGTGCCAGCAGTTTATCAGGAGGCTCCTACAATGAGCAGTTCTTC
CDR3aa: CASSLSGGSYNEQFF

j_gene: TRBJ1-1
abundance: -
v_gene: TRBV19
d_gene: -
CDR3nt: TGTGCCAGTAGTATAGGTGGGCAGGGTGGTAAGAACACTGAAGCTTTCTTT
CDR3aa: CASSIGGQGGKNTEAFF

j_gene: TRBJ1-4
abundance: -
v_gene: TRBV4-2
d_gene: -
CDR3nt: TGTGCCAGCAGCCAATTCATGTGGGGAGAGGATGAAAAACTGTTTTTT
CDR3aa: CASSQFMWGEDEKLFF

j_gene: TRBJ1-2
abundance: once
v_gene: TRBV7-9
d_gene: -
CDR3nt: TGTGCCAGCAGCTTAGCGCAAAGGGGATCCTATGGCTACACCTTC
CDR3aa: CASSLAQRGSYGYTF

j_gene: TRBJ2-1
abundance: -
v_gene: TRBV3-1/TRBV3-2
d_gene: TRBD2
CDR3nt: TGTGCCAGCAGCCTTAATCCGCTCGGACTAGCGGGGGAAGGTGAGCAGTTCTTC
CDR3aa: CASSLNPLGLAGEGEQFF

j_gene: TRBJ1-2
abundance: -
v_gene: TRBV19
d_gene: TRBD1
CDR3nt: TGTGCCAGTAGTGCCACAGGGGGGAACTATGGCTACACCTTC
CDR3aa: CASSATGGNYGYTF

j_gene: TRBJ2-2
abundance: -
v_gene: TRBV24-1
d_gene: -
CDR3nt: TGTGCCACCAGTCACGGGGCGAACACCGGGGAGCTGTTTTTT
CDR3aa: CATSHGANTGELFF

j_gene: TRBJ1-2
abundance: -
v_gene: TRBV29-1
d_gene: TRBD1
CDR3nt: TGCAGCGCCCCGACAGGGGGGCATTATGGCTACACCTTC
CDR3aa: CSAPTGGHYGYTF

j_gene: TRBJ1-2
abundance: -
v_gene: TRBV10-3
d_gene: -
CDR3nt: TGTGCCATCAGTGAGTCCTACTATCAAGGACAGCCGAGATTC
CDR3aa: CAISESYYQGQPRF

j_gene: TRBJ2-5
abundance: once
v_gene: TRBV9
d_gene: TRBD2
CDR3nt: TGTGCCAGCAGCGTAGCGGGGACTACTTTGGAGACCCAGTACTTC
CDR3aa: CASSVAGTTLETQYF

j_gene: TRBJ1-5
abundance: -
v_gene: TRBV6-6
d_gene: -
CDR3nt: TGTGCCAGCAGCCAGACCGAAGGTGGCAGCGAGGCCTCAAGCAATCAGCCCCAGCATTTT
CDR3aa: CASSQTEGGSEASSNQPQHF

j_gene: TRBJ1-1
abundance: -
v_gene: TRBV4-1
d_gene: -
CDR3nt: TGCGCCAGCAGCCAGGAGATGGGTGAAGCTTTCTTT
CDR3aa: CASSQEMGEAFF

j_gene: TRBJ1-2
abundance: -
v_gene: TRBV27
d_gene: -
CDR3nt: TGTGCCAGCAGTTTCAAGGGGAGGGACTATGGCTACACCTTC
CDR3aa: CASSFKGRDYGYTF

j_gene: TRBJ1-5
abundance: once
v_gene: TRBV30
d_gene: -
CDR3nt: TGTGCCTGGAGCGCGGGAGGGGGCAATCAGCCCCAGCATTTT
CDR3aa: CAWSAGGGNQPQHF

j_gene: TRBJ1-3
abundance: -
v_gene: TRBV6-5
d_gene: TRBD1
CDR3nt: TGTGCCAGCAGTACGGGACAGGGATACGGAAACACCATATATTTT
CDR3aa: CASSTGQGYGNTIYF

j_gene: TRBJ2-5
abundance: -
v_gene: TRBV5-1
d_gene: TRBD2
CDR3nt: TGCGCCAGCAGCTTGGGACTAGCGGAACAAGAGACCCAGTACTTC
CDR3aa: CASSLGLAEQETQYF

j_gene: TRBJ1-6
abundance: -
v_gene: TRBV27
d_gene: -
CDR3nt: TGTGCCAGCAGCAGACAGAATTCACCCCTCCACTTT
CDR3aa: CASSRQNSPLHF

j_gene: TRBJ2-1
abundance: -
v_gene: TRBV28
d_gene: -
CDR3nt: TGTGCCAGCAGTTCCGGGGACTCCACGAGAATCAATGAGCAGTTCTTC
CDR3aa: CASSSGDSTRINEQFF

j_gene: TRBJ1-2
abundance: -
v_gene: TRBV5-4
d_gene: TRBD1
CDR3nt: TGTGCCAGCAGCAGGGATGGACAGGGGGGCTATGGCTACACCTTC
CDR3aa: CASSRDGQGGYGYTF

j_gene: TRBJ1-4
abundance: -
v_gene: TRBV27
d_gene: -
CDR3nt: TGTGCCAGCTCCCACCGCGGTCGGTGGGAAAAACTGTTTTTT
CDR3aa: CASSHRGRWEKLFF

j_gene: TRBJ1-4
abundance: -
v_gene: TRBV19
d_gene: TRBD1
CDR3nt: TGTGCCAGTAGTGCGTCGACCGGGACAGTTGTTGAAAAACTGTTTTTT
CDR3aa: CASSASTGTVVEKLFF

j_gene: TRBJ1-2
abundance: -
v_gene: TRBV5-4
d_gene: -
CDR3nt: TGTGCCAGCAGCCGGAGAGGGTTGGACTATGGCTACACCTTC
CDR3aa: CASSRRGLDYGYTF

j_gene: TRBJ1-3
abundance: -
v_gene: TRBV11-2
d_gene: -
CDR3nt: TGTGCCAGCAGCTATACAGAAAACACCATATATTTT
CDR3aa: CASSYTENTIYF

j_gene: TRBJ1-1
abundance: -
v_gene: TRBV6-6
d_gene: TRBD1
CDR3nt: TGTGCCAGCAGCCGACAGGGTAACACTGAAGCTTTCTTT
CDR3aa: CASSRQGNTEAFF

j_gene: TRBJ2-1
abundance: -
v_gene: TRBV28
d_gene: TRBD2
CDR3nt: TGTGCCAGCGGGACTAGCGGGAGAGGGGATGAGCAGTTCTTC
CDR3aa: CASGTSGRGDEQFF

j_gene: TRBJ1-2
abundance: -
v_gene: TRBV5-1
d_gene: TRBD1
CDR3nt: TGCGCCAGCAGCGGAGATGGACAGGGAAGTGGCTACACCTTC
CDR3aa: CASSGDGQGSGYTF

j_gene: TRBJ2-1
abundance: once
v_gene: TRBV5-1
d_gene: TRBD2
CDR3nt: TGCGCCAGCAGCTTCGGGACTAGCGGGACCTTGAATGAGCAGTTCTTC
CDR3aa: CASSFGTSGTLNEQFF

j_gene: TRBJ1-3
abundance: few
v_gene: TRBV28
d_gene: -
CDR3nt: TGTGCCAGCAGTTTCGGTGGTGCTGGAAACACCATATATTTT
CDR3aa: CASSFGGAGNTIYF

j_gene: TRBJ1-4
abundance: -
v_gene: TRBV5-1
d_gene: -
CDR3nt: TGCGCCAGCAGCTTGGGGGGCCTTGAAAAACTGTTTTTT
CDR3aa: CASSLGGLEKLFF

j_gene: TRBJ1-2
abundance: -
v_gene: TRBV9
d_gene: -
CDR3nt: TGTGCCAGCAGCGTAGCGGGGGGGACTAACTATGGCTACACCTTC
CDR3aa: CASSVAGGTNYGYTF